One and the same sample provided the 19 T cell receptor beta chains below, sequenced in a study of CD8+ T cells in alopecia areata. Extracted RNA was reverse transcribed, and the resulting cDNA served as sequencing template. The method was immunoSEQ multiplex PCR; TCRdb's version includes in-frame clones alone and lacks a portion of them. The sample has about 97,000 clones, 41% seen once. The sample comprised CD4+ T cells sorted from blood. These receptors came from a human donor with alopecia areata.

This chain links TRBV30 with TRBJ2-3, with a weak D call TRBD1 (7 bases). Trimming shortened V by 2 bases and J by 9 bases, and 18 bases separated the two germline ends. This CDR3 is built from 14 residues. Germline values: CDR1 GTSNPN, CDR2 SVGIG (reference sequence). CDR3 amino acids: CAWSLTGTGGTQYF. CDR3 in DNA: TGTGCCTGGAGTCTGACAGGGACCGGAGGGACGCAGTATTTT.

The V gene is TRBV5-6, the J gene TRBJ1-5; D call uncertain. The CDR3 has 14 amino acids. V lost 0 bases and J 1 base, leaving 5 bases between the germline ends. Germline-derived CDR1 and CDR2 are SGHDT and YYEEEE. Written as DNA, the CDR3 is TGTGCCAGCAGCTTGGGAGGCAGCAATCAGCCCCAGCATTTT. Translation gives CASSLGGSNQPQHF.

This sequence joins TRBV5-6 and TRBJ2-5; D is possibly TRBD1 or TRBD2 (5 bases each). The germline V gene encodes CDR1 SGHDT and CDR2 YYEEEE. This CDR3 is built from 14 residues. V was cut by 4 bases and J by 2 bases, with 12 bases left in between. Here the CDR3 reads CASSRRGQQETQYF. CDR3 nucleotide sequence: TGTGCCAGCAGCCGCCGGGGCCAACAAGAGACCCAGTACTTC.

This clone appeared a few times. The rearrangement links TRBV4-1 to TRBJ2-1; D is possibly TRBD2 (5 bases). The CDR3 covers 17 residues. The V gene lost 1 base and the J gene lost 1 base, with 14 bases spanning the gap. Germline V gene lookup returns CDR1 MGHRA and CDR2 YSYEKL. The CDR3 loop is CASSQGRFTLSYNEQFF. The CDR3 DNA sequence: TGCGCCAGCAGCCAAGGGAGGTTTACCCTTTCCTACAATGAGCAGTTCTTC.

The rearrangement links TRBV5-1 to TRBJ2-7; TRBD1 might be the D (5 bases). The CDR3 extends over 13 amino acids. V gave up 9 bases and J gave up 1 base, with 14 bases separating them. Germline-derived CDR1 and CDR2 are SGHRS and YFSETQ. CDR3 loop: CATKSPGSYEQYF. The CDR3 nucleotides are TGCGCCACCAAGTCCCCAGGGTCCTACGAGCAGTACTTC.

This chain links TRBV5-1 with TRBJ2-1, with a tentative D call TRBD2 (6 bases). V was clipped by 0 bases and J by 4 bases, with 14 bases between them. Germline values: CDR1 SGHRS, CDR2 YFSETQ. This CDR3 has 16 residues. The CDR3 sequence is CASSLAGTANYNEQFF. The CDR3 nucleotides are TGCGCCAGCAGCTTGGCCGGGACTGCCAATTACAATGAGCAGTTCTTC.

The chain joins TRBV7-9 to TRBJ2-3; D might be TRBD1 (6 bases). This CDR3 region has 15 residues. Trimming cost V 3 bases and J 0 bases, with 10 bases left between them. Germline loops: CDR1 SEHNR, CDR2 FQNEAQ (reference sequence). The CDR3 here is CASSFRGFSTDTQYF. For the CDR3, the DNA is TGTGCCAGCAGCTTCAGGGGTTTCAGCACAGATACGCAGTATTTT.

This clone was detected only a few times. J is TRBJ2-4 and V is TRBV11-1, with no clear D. The CDR3 runs 12 residues. CDR1 and CDR2 (germline): SGHAT, FQDESV (reference sequence). V lost 8 bases and J 8 bases, leaving 13 bases between the germline ends. The CDR3 coding sequence is TGTGCCAGCTCCCTAACCCGGGACATTCAGTACTTC. Translating gives CASSLTRDIQYF. The variable domain in full, with the rest retrieved from reference TRBV11-1 and TRBJ2-4, is EAEVAQSPRYKITEKSQAVAFWCDPISGHATLYWYRQILGQGPELLVQFQDESVVDDSQLPKDRFSAERLKGVDSTLKIQPAELGDSAMYLCASSLTRDIQYFGAGTRLSVL.

This clone qualifies as medium-sized (0.01 to 0.1%). This chain connects TRBV7-2 to TRBJ1-5; D is ambiguous. The CDR3 loop spans 13 amino acids. Germline loops: CDR1 SGHTA, CDR2 FQGNSA. With 5 bases removed from V and 0 bases from J, the gap between germline ends came to 5 bases. The DNA for the CDR3 is TGTGCCAGCAGCCCATATAGCAATCAGCCCCAGCATTTT. This codes for CASSPYSNQPQHF.

V is TRBV7-2 and J is TRBJ1-2, with D uncertain. Looked up from germline, CDR1 is SGHTA and CDR2 is FQGNSA. The CDR3 totals 18 residues. Trimming took off 1 base at V and 0 bases at J, with 18 bases between the two ends. The CDR3 reads CASSLVSRTAGSNYGYTF. CDR3 coding DNA: TGTGCCAGCAGCTTAGTTTCGCGAACAGCCGGTTCTAACTATGGCTACACCTTC. Full variable domain (outside the CDR3, taken from reference TRBV7-2 and TRBJ1-2): GAGVSQSPSNKVTEKGKDVELRCDPISGHTALYWYRQSLGQGLEFLIYFQGNSAPDKSGLPSDRFSAERTGGSVSTLTIQRTQQEDSAVYLCASSLVSRTAGSNYGYTFGSGTRLTVV.

As regards this clone: At the DNA level, this CDR3 is encoded by other sequences in the same sample as well. This chain connects TRBV20-1 to TRBJ2-3, with D unclear. This CDR3 spans 11 amino acids. Trimming took 6 bases from V and 0 from J, leaving 4 bases between them. Per the germline V gene, CDR1 is DFQATT and CDR2 is SNEGSKA (reference sequence). CDR3 in amino acids: CSAESTDTQYF. CDR3 sequence (DNA): TGCAGTGCCGAAAGCACAGATACGCAGTATTTT.

This clone was counted only a few times. This chain uses TRBV11-2 with TRBJ2-4; D unresolved. The CDR3 contains 15 residues. V was clipped by 5 bases and J by 0 bases, with 11 bases between them. Germline V gives CDR1 SGHAT, CDR2 FQNNGV. The CDR3 DNA reads as TGTGCCAGCAGCCCCTCTTTGCTAGCCAAAAACATTCAGTACTTC. This translates into CASSPSLLAKNIQYF.

The table lists this clone with a count of one. V usage is TRBV2 and J usage is TRBJ1-2; perhaps TRBD1 as D (5 bases). The V gene lost 8 bases and the J gene lost 8 bases, with 12 bases spanning the gap. The V gene's germline CDR1 is SNHLY and CDR2 FYNNEI. The CDR3 extends over 11 amino acids. The CDR3 DNA is TGTGCCAGCGGCGGACGGGGCGGCTACACCTTC. It translates to CASGGRGGYTF.

The gene calls are TRBV29-1 and TRBJ2-4; 8 positions match TRBD1. Germline trimming cut 7 bases from V and 3 bases from J; bases unmatched to any gene: 14. Germline V gives CDR1 SQVTM, CDR2 ANQGSEA. This CDR3 region has 16 residues. CDR3 bases: TGCAGCGATCCGCCGACAGGGGTGGCAGGCAAAAACATTCAGTACTTC. Protein sequence: CSDPPTGVAGKNIQYF.

DNA for the CDR3: TGTGCCTGCTCGGACAGGTCGCCGTCACCCCTCCACTTT. Translating gives CACSDRSPSPLHF. The chain recombines TRBV30 with TRBJ1-6; 7 bases align to TRBD1. This CDR3 contains 13 residues. After removal of 6 bases from V and 10 bases from J, the junction contained 9 bases not matched to a gene. Germline CDR1 and CDR2: GTSNPN and SVGIG (reference sequence).

The rearrangement joins TRBV7-7 to TRBJ2-2, with TRBD1 as a possible D gene (7 bases). Germline-derived CDR1 and CDR2 are SSHAT and FNYEAQ (reference sequence). The CDR3 has 17 residues. Trimming shortened V by 2 bases and J by 0 bases, and 13 bases separated the two germline ends. The CDR3 reads CASSLRQGGTNTGELFF. The CDR3 nucleotides read TGTGCCAGCAGCTTACGGCAGGGGGGCACGAACACCGGGGAGCTGTTTTTT.

The chain joins TRBV5-1 to TRBJ2-5, with D tentatively TRBD1 (6 bases). The end of the DNA fits TRBJ2-7 better, so the J call may be wrong. This CDR3 is 14 amino acids long. Germline CDR1 SGHRS, CDR2 YFSETQ. In DNA form, the CDR3 reads TGCGCCAGCAGCTTGGAGGGACACTCCTACGAGCAGTACTTC. Protein: CASSLEGHSYEQYF.

J is TRBJ2-7 and V is TRBV29-1; 8 bases match TRBD1. This CDR3 contains 13 residues. CDR1 and CDR2 (germline): SQVTM, ANQGSEA. J was trimmed by 3 bases and V by 6 bases; bases with no gene match: 7. In DNA form, the CDR3 reads TGCAGCGTAGCCGGACAGGGCGGCTACGAGCAGTACTTC. Encoded protein: CSVAGQGGYEQYF.

Here the CDR3 DNA reads TGTGCCAGCAGTGGTGGTGCCACCCAGCCCCAGTACTTC. Translation gives CASSGGATQPQYF. The V gene is TRBV6-5, the J gene TRBJ2-5; no reliable D call. Germline V gene data show CDR1 as MNHEY and CDR2 as SVGAGI. V lost 5 bases, J lost 9 bases, and 16 bases lay in between. The length of the CDR3 is 13 residues.